Described below is a single T cell receptor (beta chain) sequence and its context. Only in-frame clones appear in the TCRdb table, and some are missing; sequencing was by immunoSEQ multiplex PCR. The sample consists of 60,000 or so clones, roughly nine tenths of them appearing once. The data originate from a study of T cell changes during pregnancy in multiple sclerosis. Trimming cost V 5 bases and J 2 bases, with 10 bases left between them. This CDR3 region has 13 residues. Germline lookup yields CDR1 MNHEY and CDR2 SVGAGI. The sample was CD4+ T cells from peripheral blood mononuclear cells, taken after pregnancy. V and J are TRBV6-5 and TRBJ2-7; tentative D call: TRBD1 (6 bases). The origin of this receptor is a female donor in good health, enrolled as a control in a pregnancy study. CDR3 DNA: TGTGCCAGCAGTACAGGGTCAACCTACGAGCAGTACTTC. It is translated as CASSTGSTYEQYF.